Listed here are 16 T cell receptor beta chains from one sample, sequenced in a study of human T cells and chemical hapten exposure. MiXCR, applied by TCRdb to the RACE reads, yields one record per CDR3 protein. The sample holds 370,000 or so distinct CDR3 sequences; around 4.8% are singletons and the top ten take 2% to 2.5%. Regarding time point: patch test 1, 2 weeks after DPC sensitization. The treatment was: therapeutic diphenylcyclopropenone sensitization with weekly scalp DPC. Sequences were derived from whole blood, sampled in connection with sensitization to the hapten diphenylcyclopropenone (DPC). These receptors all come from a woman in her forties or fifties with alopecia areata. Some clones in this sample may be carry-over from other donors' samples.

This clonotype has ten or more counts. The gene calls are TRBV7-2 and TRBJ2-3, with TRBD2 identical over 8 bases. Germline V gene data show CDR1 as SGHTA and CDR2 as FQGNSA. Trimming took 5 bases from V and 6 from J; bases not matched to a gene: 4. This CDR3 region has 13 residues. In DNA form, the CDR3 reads TGTGCCAGCAGCATTAGCGGGGCGGATACGCAGTATTTT. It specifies CASSISGADTQYF.

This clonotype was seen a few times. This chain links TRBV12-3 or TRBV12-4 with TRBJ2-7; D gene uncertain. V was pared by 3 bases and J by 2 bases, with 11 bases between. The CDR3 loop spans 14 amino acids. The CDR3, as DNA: TGTGCCAGCAGTTTTGTCAGCGAGACCTACGAGCAGTACTTC. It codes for CASSFVSETYEQYF.

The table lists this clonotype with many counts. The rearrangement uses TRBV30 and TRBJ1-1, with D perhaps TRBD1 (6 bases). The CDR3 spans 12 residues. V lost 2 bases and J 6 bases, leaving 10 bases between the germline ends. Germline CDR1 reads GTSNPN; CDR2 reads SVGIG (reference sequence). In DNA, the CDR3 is TGTGCCTGGAGTACAGGGTCGGCTGAAGCTTTCTTT. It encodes CAWSTGSAEAFF.

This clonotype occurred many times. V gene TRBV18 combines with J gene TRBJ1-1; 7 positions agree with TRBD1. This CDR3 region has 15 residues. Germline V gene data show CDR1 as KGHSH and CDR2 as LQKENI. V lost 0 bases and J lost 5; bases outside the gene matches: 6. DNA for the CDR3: TGTGCCAGCTCACCACCGCACAGGGGTCGGACTGAAGCTTTCTTT. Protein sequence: CASSPPHRGRTEAFF.

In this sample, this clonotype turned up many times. For the CDR3, the DNA is TGTGCCAGCAGTCAGGGCAACGAGCAGTACTTC. It yields the protein CASSQGNEQYF. This rearrangement joins TRBV12-3 or TRBV12-4 to TRBJ2-7; possibly TRBD1 for D (5 bases). CDR3 length equals 11 residues. The germline V and J ends were trimmed by 5 bases and 5 bases, with 7 bases remaining between them.

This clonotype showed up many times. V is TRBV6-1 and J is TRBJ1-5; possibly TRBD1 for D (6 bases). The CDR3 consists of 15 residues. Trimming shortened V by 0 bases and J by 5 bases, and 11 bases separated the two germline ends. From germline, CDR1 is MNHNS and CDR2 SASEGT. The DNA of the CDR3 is TGTGCCAGCAGTGAAGCAGGGGGGGCCCATCAGCCCCAGCATTTT. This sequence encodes CASSEAGGAHQPQHF.

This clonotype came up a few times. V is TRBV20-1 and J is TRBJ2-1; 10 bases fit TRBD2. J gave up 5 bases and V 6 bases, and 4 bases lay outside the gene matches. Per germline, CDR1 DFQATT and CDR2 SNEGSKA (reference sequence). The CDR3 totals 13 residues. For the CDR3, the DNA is TGCAGTGCCTTAGCGGGAGGCGACAATGAGCAGTTCTTC. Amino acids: CSALAGGDNEQFF.

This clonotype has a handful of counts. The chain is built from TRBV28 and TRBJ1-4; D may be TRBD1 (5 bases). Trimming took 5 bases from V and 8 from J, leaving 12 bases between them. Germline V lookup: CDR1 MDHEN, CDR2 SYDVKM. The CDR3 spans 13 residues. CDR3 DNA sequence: TGTGCCAGCAGTCCCGACAGCGGGGAAAAACTGTTTTTT. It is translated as CASSPDSGEKLFF.

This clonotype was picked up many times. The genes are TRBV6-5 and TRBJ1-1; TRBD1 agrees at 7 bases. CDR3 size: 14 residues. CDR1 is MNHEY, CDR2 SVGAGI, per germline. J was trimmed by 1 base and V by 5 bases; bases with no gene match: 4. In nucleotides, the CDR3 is TGTGCCAGCAGTACCACAGGGGAGAACACTGAAGCTTTCTTT. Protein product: CASSTTGENTEAFF.

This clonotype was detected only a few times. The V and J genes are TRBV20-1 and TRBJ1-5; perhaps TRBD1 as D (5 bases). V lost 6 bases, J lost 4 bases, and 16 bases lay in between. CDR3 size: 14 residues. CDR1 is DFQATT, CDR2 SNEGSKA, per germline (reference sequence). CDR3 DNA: TGCAGTGCCCCGGAGGGGTCACGGAATCAGCCCCAGCATTTT. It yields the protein CSAPEGSRNQPQHF.

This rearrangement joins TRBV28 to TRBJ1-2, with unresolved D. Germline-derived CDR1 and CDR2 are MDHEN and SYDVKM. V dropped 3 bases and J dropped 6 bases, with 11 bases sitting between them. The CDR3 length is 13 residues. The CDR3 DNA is TGTGCCAGCAGTTTTGACCGCAGCCATGGCTACACCTTC. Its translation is CASSFDRSHGYTF.

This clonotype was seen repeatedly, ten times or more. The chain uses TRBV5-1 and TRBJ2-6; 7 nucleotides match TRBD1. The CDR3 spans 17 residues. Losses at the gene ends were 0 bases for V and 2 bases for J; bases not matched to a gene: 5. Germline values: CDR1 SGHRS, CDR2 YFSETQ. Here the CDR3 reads CASSLERDRAGANVLTF. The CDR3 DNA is TGCGCCAGCAGCTTGGAACGCGACAGGGCTGGGGCCAACGTCCTGACTTTC.

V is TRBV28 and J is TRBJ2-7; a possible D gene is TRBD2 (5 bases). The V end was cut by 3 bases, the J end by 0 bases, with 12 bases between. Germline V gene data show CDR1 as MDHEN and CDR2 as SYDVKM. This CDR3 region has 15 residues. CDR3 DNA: TGTGCCAGCAGTTTTCGAGGACTGACCTCCTACGAGCAGTACTTC. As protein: CASSFRGLTSYEQYF.

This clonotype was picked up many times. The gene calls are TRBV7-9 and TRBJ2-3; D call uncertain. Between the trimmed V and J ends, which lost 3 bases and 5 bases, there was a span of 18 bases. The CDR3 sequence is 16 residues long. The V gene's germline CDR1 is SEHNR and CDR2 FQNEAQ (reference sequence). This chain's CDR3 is CASSFRAPELLDTQYF. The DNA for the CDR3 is TGTGCCAGCAGCTTCCGGGCCCCTGAGCTTCTAGATACGCAGTATTTT.

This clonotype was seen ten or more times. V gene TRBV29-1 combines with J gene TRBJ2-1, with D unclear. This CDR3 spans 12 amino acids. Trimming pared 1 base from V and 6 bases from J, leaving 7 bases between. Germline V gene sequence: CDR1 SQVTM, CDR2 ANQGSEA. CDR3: CSVEAAPNEQFF. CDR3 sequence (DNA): TGCAGCGTTGAAGCAGCACCCAATGAGCAGTTCTTC.

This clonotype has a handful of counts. The CDR3 region has the DNA TGTGCCAGCAGTGAAGCGTACCGGGCCACTGGAAACACCATATATTTT. Residues: CASSEAYRATGNTIYF. The V gene is TRBV6-1, the J gene TRBJ1-3; no clear D. V dropped 0 bases and J dropped 2 bases, with 11 bases sitting between them. There are 16 residues in the CDR3. The germline V gene has CDR1 MNHNS and CDR2 SASEGT.